This entry describes one TCR beta chain. Each sample used at least 6.5 million PBMCs. Trimming stripped 0 bases from V and 4 bases from J, with 10 bases between. The CDR3 length is 15 residues. CDR1 LGHNA and CDR2 YSLEER come from the germline V gene. The data belong to a study of blood T cells in healthy people across ages. PCR was performed a second time for roughly 7 to 11 cycles using a sample-barcoded 5' primer and a J-beta primer mix. TCRdb processed the 5' RACE reads anew with MiXCR; each CDR3 protein has one entry. The repertoire holds fewer than 1,000,000 distinct CDR3 sequences, with more than 40% as singletons.

Sequenced input: blood. The gene calls are TRBV4-3 and TRBJ2-1, with D perhaps matching TRBD2 (5 bases). This sequence was found in a man in his 60s in good health. The chain's CDR3 is CASSQDGSPYNEQFF. CDR3 coding DNA: TGCGCCAGCAGCCAAGATGGGAGTCCGTACAATGAGCAGTTCTTC.